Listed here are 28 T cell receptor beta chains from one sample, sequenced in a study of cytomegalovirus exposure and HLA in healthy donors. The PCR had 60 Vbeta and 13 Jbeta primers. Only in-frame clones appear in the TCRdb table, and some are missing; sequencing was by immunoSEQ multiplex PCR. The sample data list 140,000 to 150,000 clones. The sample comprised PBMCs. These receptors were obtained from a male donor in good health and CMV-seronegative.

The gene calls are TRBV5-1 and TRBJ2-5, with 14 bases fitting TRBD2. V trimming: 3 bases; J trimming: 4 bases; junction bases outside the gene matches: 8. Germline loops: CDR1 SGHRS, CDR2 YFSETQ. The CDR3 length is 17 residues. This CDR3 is CASSWGLAGELAETQYF. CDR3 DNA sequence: TGCGCCAGCAGCTGGGGACTAGCGGGAGAGCTCGCAGAGACCCAGTACTTC.

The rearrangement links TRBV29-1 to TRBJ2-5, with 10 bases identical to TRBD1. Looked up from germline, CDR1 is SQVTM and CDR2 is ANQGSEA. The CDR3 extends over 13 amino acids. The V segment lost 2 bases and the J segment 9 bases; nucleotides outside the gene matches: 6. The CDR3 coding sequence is TGCAGCGTTGAAAGGGACAGGGGCTTGGCCCAGTACTTC. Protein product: CSVERDRGLAQYF.

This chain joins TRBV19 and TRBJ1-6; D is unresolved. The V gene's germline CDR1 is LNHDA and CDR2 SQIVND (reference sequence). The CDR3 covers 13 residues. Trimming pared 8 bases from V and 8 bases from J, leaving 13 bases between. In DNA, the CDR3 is TGTGCCAGTGAAGATTCACGGGATTCACCCCTCCACTTT. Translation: CASEDSRDSPLHF.

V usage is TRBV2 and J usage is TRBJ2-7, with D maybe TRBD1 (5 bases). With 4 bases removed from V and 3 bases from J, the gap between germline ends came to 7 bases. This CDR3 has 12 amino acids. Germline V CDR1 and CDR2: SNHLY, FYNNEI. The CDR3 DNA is TGTGCCAGCAGTGGACAGATCTACGAGCAGTACTTC. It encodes CASSGQIYEQYF.

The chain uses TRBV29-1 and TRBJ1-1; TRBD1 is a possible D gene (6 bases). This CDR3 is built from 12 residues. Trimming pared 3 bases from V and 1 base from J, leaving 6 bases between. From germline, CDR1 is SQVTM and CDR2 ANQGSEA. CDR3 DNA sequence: TGCAGCGTTGACAGGGGGAACACTGAAGCTTTCTTT. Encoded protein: CSVDRGNTEAFF.

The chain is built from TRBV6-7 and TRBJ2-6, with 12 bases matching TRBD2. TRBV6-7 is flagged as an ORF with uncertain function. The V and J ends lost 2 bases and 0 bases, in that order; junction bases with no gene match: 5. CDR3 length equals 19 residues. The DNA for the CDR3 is TGTGCCAGCAGTTACGGGACTAGCGGGCGATACTCTGGGGCCAACGTCCTGACTTTC. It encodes CASSYGTSGRYSGANVLTF.

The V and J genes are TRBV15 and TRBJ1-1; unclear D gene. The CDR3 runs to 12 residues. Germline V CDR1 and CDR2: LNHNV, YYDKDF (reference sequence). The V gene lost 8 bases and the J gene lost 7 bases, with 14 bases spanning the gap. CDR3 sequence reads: CATAGSPGEAFF. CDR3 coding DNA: TGTGCCACCGCGGGTTCTCCGGGTGAAGCTTTCTTT.

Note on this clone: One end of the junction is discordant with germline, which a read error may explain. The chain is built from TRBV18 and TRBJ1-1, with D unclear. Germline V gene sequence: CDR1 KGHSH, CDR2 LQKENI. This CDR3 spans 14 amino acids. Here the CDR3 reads CASSPSQMNTEDFF. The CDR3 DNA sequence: TGTGCCAGCTCCCCTTCACAGATGAACACTGAAGATTTCTTT.

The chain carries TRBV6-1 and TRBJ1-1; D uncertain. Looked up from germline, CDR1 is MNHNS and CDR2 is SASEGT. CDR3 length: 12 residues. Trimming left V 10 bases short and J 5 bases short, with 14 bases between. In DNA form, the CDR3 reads TGTGCCACCGCCTCGAGAGGGACTGAAGCTTTCTTT. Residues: CATASRGTEAFF.

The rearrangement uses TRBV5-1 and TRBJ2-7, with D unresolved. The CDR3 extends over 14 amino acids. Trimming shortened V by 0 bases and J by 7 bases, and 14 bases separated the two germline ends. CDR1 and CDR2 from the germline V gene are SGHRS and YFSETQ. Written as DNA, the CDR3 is TGCGCCAGCAGCTTGGCCCCTGCAGGTGGGGAGCAGTACTTC. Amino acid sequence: CASSLAPAGGEQYF. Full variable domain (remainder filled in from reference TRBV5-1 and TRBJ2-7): KAGVTQTPRYLIKTRGQQVTLSCSPISGHRSVSWYQQTPGQGLQFLFEYFSETQRNKGNFPGRFSGRQFSNSRSEMNVSTLELGDSALYLCASSLAPAGGEQYFGPGTRLTVT.

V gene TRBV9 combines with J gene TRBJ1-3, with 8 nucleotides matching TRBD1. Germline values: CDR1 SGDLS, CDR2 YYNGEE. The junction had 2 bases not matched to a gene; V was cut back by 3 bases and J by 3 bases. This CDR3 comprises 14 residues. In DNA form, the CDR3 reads TGTGCCAGCAGCGAACAGGGGGGTGGAAACACCATATATTTT. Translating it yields CASSEQGGGNTIYF. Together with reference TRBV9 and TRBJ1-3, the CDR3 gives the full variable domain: DSGVTQTPKHLITATGQRVTLRCSPRSGDLSVYWYQQSLDQGLQFLIQYYNGEERAKGNILERFSAQQFPDLHSELNLSSLELGDSALYFCASSEQGGGNTIYFGEGSWLTVV.

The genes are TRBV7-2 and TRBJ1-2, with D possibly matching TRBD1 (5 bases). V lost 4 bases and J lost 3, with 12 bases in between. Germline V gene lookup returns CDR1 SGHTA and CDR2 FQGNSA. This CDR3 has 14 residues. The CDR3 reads CASSSQLGDYGYTF. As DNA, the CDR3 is TGTGCCAGCAGCTCCCAATTAGGGGACTATGGCTACACCTTC.

CDR3 nucleotides: TGTGCCAGCAGCCACCTATTCCAGCGGGGTAATGAGCAGTTCTTC. It yields the protein CASSHLFQRGNEQFF. The chain carries TRBV4-2 and TRBJ2-1, with TRBD2 identical over 7 bases. This CDR3 contains 15 residues. V dropped 3 bases and J dropped 7; count of bases not matched to a gene: 9. Germline-derived CDR1 and CDR2 are LGHNA and YNFKEQ.

The CDR3 nucleotides are TGTGCCAGCAGTCCCTTTTCTGAGCATAGCAATCAGCCCCAGCATTTT. Amino acid sequence: CASSPFSEHSNQPQHF. The chain carries TRBV27 and TRBJ1-5; D is unclear. V lost 5 bases and J 0 bases, leaving 14 bases between the germline ends. This CDR3 has 16 residues. CDR1 MNHEY and CDR2 SMNVEV come from the germline V gene (reference sequence).

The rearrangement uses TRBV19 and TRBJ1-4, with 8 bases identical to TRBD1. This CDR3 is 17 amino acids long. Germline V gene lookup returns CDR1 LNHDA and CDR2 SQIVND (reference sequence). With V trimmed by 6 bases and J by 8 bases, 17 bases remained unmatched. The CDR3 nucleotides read TGTGCCAGTAGACCCGGGACAGGTGTCCCGGGGAGAGAAAAACTGTTTTTT. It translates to CASRPGTGVPGREKLFF.

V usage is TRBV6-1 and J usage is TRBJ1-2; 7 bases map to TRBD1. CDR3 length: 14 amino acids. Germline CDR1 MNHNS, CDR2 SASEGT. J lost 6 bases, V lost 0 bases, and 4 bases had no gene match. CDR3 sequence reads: CASSEAGQGDGYTF. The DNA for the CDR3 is TGTGCCAGCAGTGAAGCGGGGCAGGGGGATGGCTACACCTTC.

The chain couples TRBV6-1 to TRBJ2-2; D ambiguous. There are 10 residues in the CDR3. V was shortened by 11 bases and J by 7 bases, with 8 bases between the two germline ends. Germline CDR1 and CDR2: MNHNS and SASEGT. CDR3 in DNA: TGTGCCTCACTTCTCGGGGAGCTGTTTTTT. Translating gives CASLLGELFF.

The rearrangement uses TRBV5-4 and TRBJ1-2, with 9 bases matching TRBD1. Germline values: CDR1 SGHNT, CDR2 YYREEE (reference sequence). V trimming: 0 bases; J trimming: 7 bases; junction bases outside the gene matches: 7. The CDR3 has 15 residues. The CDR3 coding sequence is TGTGCCAGCAGCTTGGGGGACAGGGTTGAAAGTGGCTACACCTTC. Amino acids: CASSLGDRVESGYTF.

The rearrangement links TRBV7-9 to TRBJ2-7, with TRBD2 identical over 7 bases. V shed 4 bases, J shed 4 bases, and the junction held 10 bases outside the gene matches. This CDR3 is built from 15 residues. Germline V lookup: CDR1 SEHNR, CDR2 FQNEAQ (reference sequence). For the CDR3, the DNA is TGTGCCAGCAGCTCGCCCCATGGGGGGGAATACGAGCAGTACTTC. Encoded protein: CASSSPHGGEYEQYF.

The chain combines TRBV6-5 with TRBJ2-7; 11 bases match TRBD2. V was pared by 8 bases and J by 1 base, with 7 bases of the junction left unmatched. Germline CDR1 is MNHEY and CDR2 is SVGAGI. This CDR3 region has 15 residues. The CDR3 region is CASRGTSGTSYEQYF. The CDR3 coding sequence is TGTGCCAGCCGGGGGACTAGCGGAACATCCTACGAGCAGTACTTC.

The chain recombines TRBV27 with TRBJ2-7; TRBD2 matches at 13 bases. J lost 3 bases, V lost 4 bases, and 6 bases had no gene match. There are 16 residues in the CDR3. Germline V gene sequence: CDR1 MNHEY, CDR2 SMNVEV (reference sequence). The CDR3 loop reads CASSSGLAGVYYEQYF. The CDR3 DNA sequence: TGTGCCAGCAGTTCAGGACTAGCGGGGGTTTACTACGAGCAGTACTTC.

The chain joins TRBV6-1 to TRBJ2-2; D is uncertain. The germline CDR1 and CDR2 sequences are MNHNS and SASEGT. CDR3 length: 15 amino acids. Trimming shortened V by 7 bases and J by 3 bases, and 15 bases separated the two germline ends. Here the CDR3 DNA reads TGTGCCAGCACAAGGCGGCCCCACGACACCGGGGAGCTGTTTTTT. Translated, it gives CASTRRPHDTGELFF.

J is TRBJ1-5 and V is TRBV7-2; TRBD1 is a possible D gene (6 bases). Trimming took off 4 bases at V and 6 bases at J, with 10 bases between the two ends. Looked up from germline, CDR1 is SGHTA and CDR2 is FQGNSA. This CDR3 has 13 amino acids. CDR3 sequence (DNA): TGTGCCAGCAGCTCAGCCAGGGGTCAGCCCCAGCATTTT. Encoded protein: CASSSARGQPQHF.

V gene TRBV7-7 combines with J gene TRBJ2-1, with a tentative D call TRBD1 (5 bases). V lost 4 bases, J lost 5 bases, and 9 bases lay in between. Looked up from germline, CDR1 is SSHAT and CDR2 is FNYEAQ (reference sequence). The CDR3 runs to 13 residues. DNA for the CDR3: TGTGCCAGCAGCTACAGGATCAACAATGAGCAGTTCTTC. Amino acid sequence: CASSYRINNEQFF.

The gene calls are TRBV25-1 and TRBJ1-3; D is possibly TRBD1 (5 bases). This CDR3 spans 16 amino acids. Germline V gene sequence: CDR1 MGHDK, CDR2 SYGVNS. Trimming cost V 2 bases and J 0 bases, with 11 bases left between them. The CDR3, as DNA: TGTGCCAGCAGTGAAACAGGACCGAGCTCTGGAAACACCATATATTTT. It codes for CASSETGPSSGNTIYF.

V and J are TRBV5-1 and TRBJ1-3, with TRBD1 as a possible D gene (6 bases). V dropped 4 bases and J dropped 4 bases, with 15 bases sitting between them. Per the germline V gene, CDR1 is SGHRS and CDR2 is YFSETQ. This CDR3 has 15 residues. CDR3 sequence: CASSDGQQAGNTIYF. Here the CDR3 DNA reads TGCGCCAGCAGCGATGGACAGCAGGCCGGAAACACCATATATTTT.

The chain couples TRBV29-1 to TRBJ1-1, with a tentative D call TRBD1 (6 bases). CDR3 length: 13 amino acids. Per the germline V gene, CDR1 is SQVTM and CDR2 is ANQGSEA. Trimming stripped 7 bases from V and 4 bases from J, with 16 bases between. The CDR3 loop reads CSAQTGFGTEAFF. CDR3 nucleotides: TGCAGCGCCCAGACAGGTTTCGGCACTGAAGCTTTCTTT.

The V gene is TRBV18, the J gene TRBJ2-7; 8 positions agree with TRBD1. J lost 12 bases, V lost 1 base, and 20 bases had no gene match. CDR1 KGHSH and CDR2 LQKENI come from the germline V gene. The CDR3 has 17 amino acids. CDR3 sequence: CASSPLNLDRADQGRYF. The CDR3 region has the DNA TGTGCCAGCTCACCACTTAATTTGGACAGGGCCGACCAGGGGCGGTACTTC.